This TCR beta chain was recorded in a study of T cells in Graves' hyperthyroidism and ophthalmopathy. Amplified TCR beta CDR3 regions came from RNA transcripts. HTBI primers were the set used in a first-round RT-PCR of the TCR CDR3. TCRdb re-analysed the multiplex PCR reads in MiXCR, keeping a single row per CDR3 protein. The sample shows approximately 530,000 distinct CDR3 sequences, 16% of them seen only once. The CDR3 loop spans 13 amino acids. V was pared by 6 bases and J by 8 bases, with 14 bases between. Germline CDR1 reads SNHLY; CDR2 reads FYNNEI. Source material: blood. The sequence was collected from a woman under 30 with Graves' hyperthyroidism. V is TRBV2 and J is TRBJ2-4; D tentatively fits TRBD1 or TRBD2 (5 bases each). This CDR3 is CASRRRLRDIQYF. CDR3 coding DNA: TGTGCCAGCAGGAGGAGGCTCAGGGACATTCAGTACTTC.